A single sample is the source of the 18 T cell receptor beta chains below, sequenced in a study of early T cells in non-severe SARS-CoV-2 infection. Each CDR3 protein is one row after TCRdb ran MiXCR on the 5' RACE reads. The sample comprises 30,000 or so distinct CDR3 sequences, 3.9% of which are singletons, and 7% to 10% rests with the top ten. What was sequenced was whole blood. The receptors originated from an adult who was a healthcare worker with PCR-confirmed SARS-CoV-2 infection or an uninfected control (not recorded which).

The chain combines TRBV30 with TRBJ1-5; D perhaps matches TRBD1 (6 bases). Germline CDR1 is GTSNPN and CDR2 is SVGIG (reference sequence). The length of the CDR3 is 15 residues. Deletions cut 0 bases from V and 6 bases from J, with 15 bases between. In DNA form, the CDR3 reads TGTGCCTGGAGTGTACAACAGGGCGGAGGTCAGCCCCAGCATTTT. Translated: CAWSVQQGGGQPQHF. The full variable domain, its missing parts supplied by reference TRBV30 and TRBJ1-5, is SQTIHQWPATLVQPVGSPLSLECTVEGTSNPNLYWYRQAAGRGLQLLFYSVGIGQISSEVPQNLSASRPQDRQFILSSKKLLLSDSGFYLCAWSVQQGGGQPQHFGDGTRLSIL.

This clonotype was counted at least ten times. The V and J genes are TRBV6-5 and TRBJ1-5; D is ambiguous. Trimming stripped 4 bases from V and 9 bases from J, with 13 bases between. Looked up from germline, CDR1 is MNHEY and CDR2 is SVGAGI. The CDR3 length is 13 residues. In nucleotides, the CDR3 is TGTGCCAGCAGTTCTCGACGGGGAGGGCCCCAGCATTTT. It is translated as CASSSRRGGPQHF.

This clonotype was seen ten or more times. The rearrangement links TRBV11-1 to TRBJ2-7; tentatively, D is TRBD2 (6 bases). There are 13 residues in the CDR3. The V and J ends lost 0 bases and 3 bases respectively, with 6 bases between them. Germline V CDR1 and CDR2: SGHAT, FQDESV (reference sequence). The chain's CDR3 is CASSLAEGYEQYF. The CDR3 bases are TGTGCCAGCAGCTTAGCGGAGGGCTACGAGCAGTACTTC.

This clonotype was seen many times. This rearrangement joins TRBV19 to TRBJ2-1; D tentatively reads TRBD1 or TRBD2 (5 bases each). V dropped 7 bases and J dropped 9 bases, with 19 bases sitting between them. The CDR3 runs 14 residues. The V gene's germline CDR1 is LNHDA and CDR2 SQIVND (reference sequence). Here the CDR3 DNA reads TGTGCCAGTAAAAGGCAGGGAGACGGTGGTGAGCAGTTCTTC. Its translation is CASKRQGDGGEQFF.

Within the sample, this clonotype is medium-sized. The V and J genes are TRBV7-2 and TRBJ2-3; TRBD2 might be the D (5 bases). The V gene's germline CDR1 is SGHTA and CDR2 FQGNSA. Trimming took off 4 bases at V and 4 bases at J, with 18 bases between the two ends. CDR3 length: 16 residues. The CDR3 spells CASSWVLVTPPDTQYF. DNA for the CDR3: TGTGCCAGCAGCTGGGTACTAGTGACCCCTCCAGATACGCAGTATTTT.

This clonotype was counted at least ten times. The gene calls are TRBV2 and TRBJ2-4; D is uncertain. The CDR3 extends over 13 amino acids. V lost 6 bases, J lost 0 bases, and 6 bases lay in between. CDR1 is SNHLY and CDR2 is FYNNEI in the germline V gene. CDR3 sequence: CASRSLAKNIQYF. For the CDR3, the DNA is TGTGCCAGCAGATCTTTAGCCAAAAACATTCAGTACTTC.

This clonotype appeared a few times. The DNA for the CDR3 is TGCGCCAGCAGCCATGCGGGGGGGTACAATGAGCAGTTCTTC. It translates to CASSHAGGYNEQFF. The genes are TRBV4-3 and TRBJ2-1; the match to TRBD2 covers 9 bases. After removal of 3 bases from V and 4 bases from J, the junction contained 1 base not matched to a gene. Germline V CDR1 and CDR2: LGHNA, YSLEER. This CDR3 is 14 amino acids long.

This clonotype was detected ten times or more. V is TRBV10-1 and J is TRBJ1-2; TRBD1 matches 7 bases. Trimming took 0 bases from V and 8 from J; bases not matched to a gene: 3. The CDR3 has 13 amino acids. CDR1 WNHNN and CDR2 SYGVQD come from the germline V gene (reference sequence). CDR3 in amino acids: CASSESAGGGYTF. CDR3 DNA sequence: TGCGCCAGCAGTGAGTCGGCAGGGGGAGGCTACACCTTC.

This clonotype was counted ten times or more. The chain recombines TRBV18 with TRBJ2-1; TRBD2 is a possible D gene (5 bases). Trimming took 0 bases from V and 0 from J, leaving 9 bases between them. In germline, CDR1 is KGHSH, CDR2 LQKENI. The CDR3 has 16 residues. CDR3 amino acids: CASSPPGVSSYNEQFF. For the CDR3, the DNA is TGTGCCAGCTCACCACCGGGAGTAAGCTCCTACAATGAGCAGTTCTTC.

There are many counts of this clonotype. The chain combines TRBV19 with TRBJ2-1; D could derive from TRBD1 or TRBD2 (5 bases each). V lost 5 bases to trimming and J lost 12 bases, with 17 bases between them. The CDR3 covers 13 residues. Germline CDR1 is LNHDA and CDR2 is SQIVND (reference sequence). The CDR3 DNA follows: TGTGCCAGTAGTGTAGGAGCCCCGAGGGGGCAGTTCTTC. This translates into CASSVGAPRGQFF.

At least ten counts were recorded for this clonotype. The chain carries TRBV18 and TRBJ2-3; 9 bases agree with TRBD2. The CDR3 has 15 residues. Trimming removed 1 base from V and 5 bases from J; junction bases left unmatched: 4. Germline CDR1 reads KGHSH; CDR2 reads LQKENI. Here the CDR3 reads CASSPRRAGGDTQYF. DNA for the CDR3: TGTGCCAGCTCACCACGGAGAGCGGGAGGAGATACGCAGTATTTT.

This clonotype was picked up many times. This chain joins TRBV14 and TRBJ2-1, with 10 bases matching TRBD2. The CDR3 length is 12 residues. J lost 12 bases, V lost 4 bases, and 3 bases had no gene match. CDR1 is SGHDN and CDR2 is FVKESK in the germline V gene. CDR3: CASSPGLAVQFF. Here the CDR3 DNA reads TGTGCCAGCAGCCCTGGACTAGCGGTGCAGTTCTTC.

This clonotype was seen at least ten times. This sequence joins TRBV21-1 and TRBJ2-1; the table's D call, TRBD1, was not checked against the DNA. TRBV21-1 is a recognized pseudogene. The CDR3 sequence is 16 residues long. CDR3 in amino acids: CASSTTSWGDYNEQFF. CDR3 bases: TGTGCCAGCAGCACGACATCATGGGGGGACTACAATGAGCAGTTCTTC.

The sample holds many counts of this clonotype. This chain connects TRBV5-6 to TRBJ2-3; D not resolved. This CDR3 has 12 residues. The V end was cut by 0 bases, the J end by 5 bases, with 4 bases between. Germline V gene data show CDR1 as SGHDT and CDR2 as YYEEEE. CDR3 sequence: CASSLGKDTQYF. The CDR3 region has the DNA TGTGCCAGCAGCTTGGGGAAAGATACGCAGTATTTT. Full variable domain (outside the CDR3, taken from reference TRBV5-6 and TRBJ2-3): DAGVTQSPTHLIKTRGQQVTLRCSPKSGHDTVSWYQQALGQGPQFIFQYYEEEERQRGNFPDRFSGHQFPNYSSELNVNALLLGDSALYLCASSLGKDTQYFGPGTRLTVL.

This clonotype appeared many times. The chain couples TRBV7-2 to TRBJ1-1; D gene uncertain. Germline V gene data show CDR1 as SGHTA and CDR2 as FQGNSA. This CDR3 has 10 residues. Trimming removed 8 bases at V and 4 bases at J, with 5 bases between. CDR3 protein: CASRSTEAFF. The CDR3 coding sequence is TGTGCCAGCCGGAGCACTGAAGCTTTCTTT.

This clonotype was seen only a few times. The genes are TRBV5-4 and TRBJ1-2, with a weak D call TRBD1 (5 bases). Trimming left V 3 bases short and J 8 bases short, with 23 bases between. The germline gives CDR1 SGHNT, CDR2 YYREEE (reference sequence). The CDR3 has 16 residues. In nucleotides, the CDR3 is TGTGCCAGCAGCTCCCAAACCCAAGGGACCCGAGGAGGCTACACCTTC. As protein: CASSSQTQGTRGGYTF.

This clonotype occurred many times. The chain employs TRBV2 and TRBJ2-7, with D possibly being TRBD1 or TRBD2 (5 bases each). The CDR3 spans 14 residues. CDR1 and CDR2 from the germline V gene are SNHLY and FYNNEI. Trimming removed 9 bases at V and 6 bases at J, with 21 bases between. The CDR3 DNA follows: TGTGCCAGTACGAAGCAGGCAGGGACCGGCGAGCAGTACTTC. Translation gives CASTKQAGTGEQYF.

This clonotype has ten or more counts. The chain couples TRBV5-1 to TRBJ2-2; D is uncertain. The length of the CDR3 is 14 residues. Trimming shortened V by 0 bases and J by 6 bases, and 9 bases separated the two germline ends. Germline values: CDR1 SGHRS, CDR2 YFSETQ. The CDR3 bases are TGCGCCAGCAGCTTGGCAGGAATGGCCGGGGAGCTGTTTTTT. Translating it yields CASSLAGMAGELFF. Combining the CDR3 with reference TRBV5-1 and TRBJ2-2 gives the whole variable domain KAGVTQTPRYLIKTRGQQVTLSCSPISGHRSVSWYQQTPGQGLQFLFEYFSETQRNKGNFPGRFSGRQFSNSRSEMNVSTLELGDSALYLCASSLAGMAGELFFGEGSRLTVL.